This TCR beta chain was sequenced in a study of cytomegalovirus exposure and HLA in healthy donors. PCR employed 60 Vbeta and 13 Jbeta primers. The protocol was immunoSEQ multiplex PCR, while the TCRdb copy is restricted to in-frame clones and leaves out a portion. In all, the sample yields approximately 110,000 clones. This TCR was recovered from a man aged 18 to 29 in good health and CMV-seronegative. Sequencing used PBMCs.

The CDR3 sequence: CSAPSGSEQFF. The CDR3 coding sequence is TGCAGTGCCCCTAGCGGGAGTGAGCAGTTCTTC. The rearrangement links TRBV20-1 to TRBJ2-1; 10 nucleotides line up with TRBD2. The CDR3 contains 11 residues. Germline CDR1 DFQATT, CDR2 SNEGSKA (reference sequence). With V trimmed by 6 bases and J by 9 bases, 2 bases remained unmatched.